This TCR beta chain was retrieved from a study of T cell repertoires in cytomegalovirus infection. Study information: Evidence of both CMV infection and a matching HLA type came from public TCR beta signatures.

With regard to this clonotype: Its matching antigen is unknown.

Study-wide results and caveats: CMV-specific TCR beta clonotypes restricted by HLA-C dominated the ex vivo response.

Each CDR3 protein gets one entry after TCRdb re-called the reads with MiXCR. The sample includes 650,000 to 900,000 distinct CDR3 sequences, approximately 32% of them seen just once. The sequencing used cultured CD8+ T cells from PBMCs, collected from culture after CMV antigen stimulation. The TCR comes from a human donor in good health (CMV status not recorded). Some clones in this sample may be carry-over from other donors' samples.

The CDR3 here is CASSSPQDYLGVDTQYF. CDR3 DNA sequence: TGTGCCAGCAGCTCCCCCCAGGACTACCTAGGGGTAGATACGCAGTATTTT. The chain joins TRBV7-9 to TRBJ2-3; D perhaps matches TRBD2 (6 bases). CDR1 SEHNR and CDR2 FQNEAQ come from the germline V gene (reference sequence). The CDR3 sequence is 17 residues long. The V end lost 4 bases, the J end lost 5 bases, and 22 bases lay between the germline ends.